The 32 T cell receptor beta chains below come from one sample, sequenced in a study of cytomegalovirus exposure and HLA in healthy donors. Primers included in the PCR were 60 Vbeta and 13 Jbeta primers. Clones were sequenced by immunoSEQ multiplex PCR, and TCRdb holds only the in-frame ones, with some missing. The table lists 150,000 to 200,000 clones, 65% to 80% of them singletons. The sample consisted of PBMCs. These receptors all stem from a man aged 35 to 55 in good health and CMV-seronegative.

The V gene is TRBV6-1, the J gene TRBJ2-3, with TRBD2 as a possible D gene (5 bases). V was cut by 0 bases and J by 5 bases, with 9 bases left in between. Germline CDR1 is MNHNS and CDR2 is SASEGT. This CDR3 has 14 amino acids. The DNA for the CDR3 is TGTGCCAGCAGTGAAGCATGGAGCGGAGATACGCAGTATTTT. Its protein is CASSEAWSGDTQYF.

This clone was picked up a small number of times. V and J are TRBV30 and TRBJ1-3, with 7 bases that match TRBD1. This CDR3 is built from 14 residues. V dropped 8 bases and J dropped 0; count of bases not matched to a gene: 7. Germline CDR1 is GTSNPN and CDR2 is SVGIG (reference sequence). CDR3 coding DNA: TGTGCCAGTGGGACAGAAACCTCTGGAAACACCATATATTTT. Translated, it gives CASGTETSGNTIYF. The full variable domain, rest sourced from reference TRBV30 and TRBJ1-3, is SQTIHQWPATLVQPVGSPLSLECTVEGTSNPNLYWYRQAAGRGLQLLFYSVGIGQISSEVPQNLSASRPQDRQFILSSKKLLLSDSGFYLCASGTETSGNTIYFGEGSWLTVV.

This chain uses TRBV6-5 with TRBJ2-3; D is uncertain. V was cut by 2 bases and J by 14 bases, with 17 bases left in between. In germline, CDR1 is MNHEY, CDR2 SVGAGI. The CDR3 covers 13 residues. The CDR3 is CASSYALSGIWYF. The CDR3 bases are TGTGCCAGCAGTTACGCATTGTCAGGAATTTGGTATTTT.

The gene calls are TRBV28 and TRBJ2-2; 7 positions agree with TRBD1. The CDR3 spans 15 residues. CDR1 and CDR2 from the germline V gene are MDHEN and SYDVKM. J lost 6 bases, V lost 3 bases, and 7 bases had no gene match. The CDR3 DNA reads TGTGCCAGCAGTTTCGTGGGACAGTCCCCCGGGGAGCTGTTTTTT. Its translation: CASSFVGQSPGELFF.

This chain uses TRBV21-1 with TRBJ2-2; the D call of TRBD2 is as the table states it, not checked on the DNA. TRBV21-1 is noted as a pseudogene. This CDR3 has 17 residues. CDR3 amino acids: CASSKDGLYVPAGELFF. The CDR3 DNA sequence: TGTGCCAGCAGCAAAGACGGACTATACGTTCCGGCCGGGGAGCTGTTTTTT.

V gene TRBV19 combines with J gene TRBJ2-1; D possibly corresponds to TRBD1 (5 bases). Germline CDR1 is LNHDA and CDR2 is SQIVND (reference sequence). The CDR3 contains 13 residues. Trimming stripped 8 bases from V and 7 bases from J, with 15 bases between. The DNA for the CDR3 is TGTGCCAGTCACACCTTACCAGGGAATGAGCAGTTCTTC. It codes for CASHTLPGNEQFF.

The V call is TRBV5-1, the J call TRBJ1-6; 7 nucleotides agree with TRBD1. The germline V gene encodes CDR1 SGHRS and CDR2 YFSETQ. V lost 0 bases and J lost 9; bases outside the gene matches: 6. The CDR3 has 15 amino acids. CDR3: CASSLEQGIGSPLHF. The DNA for the CDR3 is TGCGCCAGCAGCTTGGAACAGGGGATTGGTTCACCCCTCCACTTT. The entire variable domain, with the rest obtained from reference TRBV5-1 and TRBJ1-6, is as follows: KAGVTQTPRYLIKTRGQQVTLSCSPISGHRSVSWYQQTPGQGLQFLFEYFSETQRNKGNFPGRFSGRQFSNSRSEMNVSTLELGDSALYLCASSLEQGIGSPLHFGNGTRLTVT.

V and J are TRBV7-2 and TRBJ2-7; 7 bases map to TRBD1. Trimming took 5 bases from V and 0 from J; bases not matched to a gene: 13. The length of the CDR3 is 17 residues. Germline V gene data show CDR1 as SGHTA and CDR2 as FQGNSA. CDR3 residues: CASSPRQGGWSSYEQYF. The CDR3 DNA sequence: TGTGCCAGCAGCCCCCGACAGGGCGGGTGGAGCTCCTACGAGCAGTACTTC.

In this sample, this clone turned up once. The J gene is TRBJ2-5, the V gene TRBV7-2; TRBD1 might be the D (7 bases). CDR1 is SGHTA and CDR2 is FQGNSA in the germline V gene. Trimming pared 3 bases from V and 2 bases from J, leaving 19 bases between. CDR3 length: 17 residues. The CDR3 nucleotides are TGTGCCAGCAGCTTGGGGGGCGGGGACAGCGGACAAGAGACCCAGTACTTC. It yields the protein CASSLGGGDSGQETQYF.

This chain connects TRBV2 to TRBJ2-5, with no clear D. Germline CDR1 and CDR2: SNHLY and FYNNEI. The CDR3 is 11 residues long. V lost 4 bases and J 4 bases, leaving 4 bases between the germline ends. The CDR3 region has the DNA TGTGCCAGCAGTGCGAGAGAGACCCAGTACTTC. Protein product: CASSARETQYF.

V and J are TRBV5-4 and TRBJ2-3; TRBD2 might be the D (6 bases). The germline gives CDR1 SGHNT, CDR2 YYREEE (reference sequence). The CDR3 is made up of 17 amino acids. V was pared by 3 bases and J by 0 bases, with 17 bases between. The CDR3 nucleotides are TGTGCCAGCAGCTCCCTTGAGGAGGACTATAGCACAGATACGCAGTATTTT. Amino acids: CASSSLEEDYSTDTQYF.

The chain is built from TRBV7-2 and TRBJ2-4; TRBD2 agrees at 7 bases. This CDR3 comprises 13 residues. The V segment lost 3 bases and the J segment 6 bases; nucleotides outside the gene matches: 2. Per the germline V gene, CDR1 is SGHTA and CDR2 is FQGNSA. The CDR3 is CASSFSSGNIQYF. The CDR3 DNA sequence: TGTGCCAGCAGCTTTTCTAGCGGAAACATTCAGTACTTC.

The chain uses TRBV5-6 and TRBJ2-7; 14 bases are shared with TRBD2. With V trimmed by 4 bases and J by 4 bases, 13 bases remained unmatched. This CDR3 has 18 amino acids. Germline V gene sequence: CDR1 SGHDT, CDR2 YYEEEE. In nucleotides, the CDR3 is TGTGCCAGCAGCCGGGGACTAGCGGGAGCCACAACCTTTTACGAGCAGTACTTC. It is translated as CASSRGLAGATTFYEQYF.

The V gene is TRBV5-6, the J gene TRBJ2-2, with D tentatively TRBD1 (5 bases). Trimming cost V 0 bases and J 7 bases, with 7 bases left between them. This CDR3 comprises 13 residues. Per germline, CDR1 SGHDT and CDR2 YYEEEE. In DNA, the CDR3 is TGTGCCAGCAGCTTGGATCAGGGCGGGGAGCTGTTTTTT. This codes for CASSLDQGGELFF.

This rearrangement joins TRBV29-1 to TRBJ2-2, with 13 bases aligning to TRBD2. The germline V gene has CDR1 SQVTM and CDR2 ANQGSEA. The V and J ends lost 4 bases and 4 bases, in that order; junction bases with no gene match: 3. This CDR3 comprises 15 residues. CDR3 in DNA: TGCAGCGTTGTAGGACTAGCGGGGGTCACCGGGGAGCTGTTTTTT. It yields the protein CSVVGLAGVTGELFF.

This clone was observed a single time. CDR3 protein: CASSDLGLAGSSSYNEQFF. The CDR3 nucleotides are TGTGCCAGCAGTGACCTGGGACTAGCGGGTTCGAGCTCCTACAATGAGCAGTTCTTC. The chain carries TRBV2 and TRBJ2-1; 12 nucleotides agree with TRBD2. The CDR3 covers 19 residues. Germline V gives CDR1 SNHLY, CDR2 FYNNEI. J was trimmed by 0 bases and V by 3 bases; bases with no gene match: 9.

The chain recombines TRBV4-3 with TRBJ2-5, with TRBD2 identical over 14 bases. This CDR3 spans 18 amino acids. Trimming at V came to 3 bases and at J to 0 bases, leaving 6 bases not matched to a gene. CDR1 LGHNA and CDR2 YSLEER come from the germline V gene. The DNA for the CDR3 is TGCGCCAGCAGCCAGGGACTAGCGGGAGCCCAGTACCAAGAGACCCAGTACTTC. It codes for CASSQGLAGAQYQETQYF.

The V call is TRBV7-2, the J call TRBJ2-1; TRBD1 matches at 8 bases. CDR3 length: 17 amino acids. Germline V gives CDR1 SGHTA, CDR2 FQGNSA. After removal of 5 bases from V and 4 bases from J, the junction contained 13 bases not matched to a gene. The CDR3 reads CASSPRTGSRDYNEQFF. In DNA, the CDR3 is TGTGCCAGCAGCCCGAGGACAGGGAGCAGGGATTACAATGAGCAGTTCTTC.

As to this clone: One end of the junction varies from germline; a read error may be responsible. V usage is TRBV7-9 and J usage is TRBJ2-4, with D possibly TRBD2 on 6 matching bases. The germline V gene has CDR1 SEHNR and CDR2 FQNEAQ (reference sequence). This CDR3 has 16 residues. The CDR3 DNA follows: TGTTCCAGCAGCTTAGTAAGCGGGTTTGGCAAAAACATTCAGTACTTC. Encoded protein: CSSSLVSGFGKNIQYF.

V gene TRBV11-2 combines with J gene TRBJ2-3; D is undetermined. Trimming pared 5 bases from V and 0 bases from J, leaving 15 bases between. Germline V gene lookup returns CDR1 SGHAT and CDR2 FQNNGV. The CDR3 sequence is 16 residues long. CDR3 protein: CASSQTLTYSTDTQYF. CDR3 sequence (DNA): TGTGCCAGCAGCCAAACTTTGACTTATAGCACAGATACGCAGTATTTT.

The genes are TRBV7-8 and TRBJ2-5; 8 positions match TRBD1. TRBJ2-7 matches the DNA end more closely, so the J call is doubtful. The CDR3 is 14 residues long. Per the germline V gene, CDR1 is SGHVS and CDR2 is FQNEAQ. The CDR3: CASSYGQGSYEQYF. DNA for the CDR3: TGTGCCAGCAGTTACGGACAGGGTTCCTACGAGCAGTACTTC.

The sample holds a few counts of this clone. This chain connects TRBV7-9 to TRBJ2-7, with D maybe TRBD2 (6 bases). Germline V gene lookup returns CDR1 SEHNR and CDR2 FQNEAQ (reference sequence). This CDR3 has 16 amino acids. Trimming removed 5 bases from V and 2 bases from J, with 19 bases in between. CDR3 sequence (DNA): TGTGCCAGCAGCAACCTTCTAGCGATAGAGCCCTACGAGCAGTACTTC. Translation: CASSNLLAIEPYEQYF. Variable domain in full (rest from reference TRBV7-9 and TRBJ2-7): DTGVSQNPRHKITKRGQNVTFRCDPISEHNRLYWYRQTLGQGPEFLTYFQNEAQLEKSRLLSDRFSAERPKGSFSTLEIQRTEQGDSAMYLCASSNLLAIEPYEQYFGPGTRLTVT.

The chain links TRBV15 to TRBJ2-1; TRBD2 matches at 10 bases. CDR1 and CDR2 (germline): LNHNV, YYDKDF (reference sequence). The CDR3 has 19 amino acids. V shed 2 bases, J shed 7 bases, and the junction held 17 bases outside the gene matches. This CDR3 reads CATSRPLRASGGPGNEQFF. DNA of the CDR3: TGTGCCACCAGCAGACCCCTCAGGGCTAGCGGGGGCCCGGGGAATGAGCAGTTCTTC.

V gene TRBV29-1 combines with J gene TRBJ2-7, with 14 nucleotides matching TRBD2. This CDR3 is built from 17 residues. With 6 bases clipped from V and 1 base from J, the junction kept 11 bases outside the gene matches. Germline loops: CDR1 SQVTM, CDR2 ANQGSEA. CDR3 sequence (DNA): TGCAGCGTCGCTAAGACTAGCGGGAGGGCCGTATCCTACGAGCAGTACTTC. Encoded protein: CSVAKTSGRAVSYEQYF.

This chain connects TRBV7-9 to TRBJ2-1; D call uncertain. Trimming removed 5 bases from V and 9 bases from J, with 11 bases in between. CDR1 is SEHNR and CDR2 is FQNEAQ in the germline V gene (reference sequence). The CDR3 has 12 residues. The CDR3 loop reads CASSPYPTEQFF. Written as DNA, the CDR3 is TGTGCCAGCAGCCCCTACCCAACTGAGCAGTTCTTC.

The gene calls are TRBV6-1 and TRBJ2-7; tentatively, D is TRBD2 (6 bases). Germline V gives CDR1 MNHNS, CDR2 SASEGT. The CDR3 is made up of 13 amino acids. With 2 bases removed from V and 5 bases from J, the gap between germline ends came to 10 bases. The CDR3 DNA follows: TGTGCCAGCAGTGAATACGAGCGGGACGAGCAGTACTTC. Translating gives CASSEYERDEQYF.

V usage is TRBV5-4 and J usage is TRBJ2-7; TRBD2 might be the D (6 bases). There are 14 residues in the CDR3. Germline-derived CDR1 and CDR2 are SGHNT and YYREEE (reference sequence). The germline V and J ends were trimmed by 4 bases and 3 bases, with 14 bases remaining between them. CDR3 nucleotide sequence: TGTGCCAGCAGCCCCGGGACTGGGGTCTACGAGCAGTACTTC. Translation: CASSPGTGVYEQYF.

This chain uses TRBV5-1 with TRBJ2-3; 10 nucleotides agree with TRBD2. V shed 0 bases and J 5 bases; nucleotides not matched to a gene: 6. The CDR3 is 16 residues long. CDR1 and CDR2 (germline): SGHRS, YFSETQ. The CDR3 is CASSLGLAGVLDTQYF. The CDR3 coding sequence is TGCGCCAGCAGCTTGGGGCTAGCGGGAGTATTAGATACGCAGTATTTT. Filled out from reference TRBV5-1 and TRBJ2-3, the complete variable domain reads KAGVTQTPRYLIKTRGQQVTLSCSPISGHRSVSWYQQTPGQGLQFLFEYFSETQRNKGNFPGRFSGRQFSNSRSEMNVSTLELGDSALYLCASSLGLAGVLDTQYFGPGTRLTVL.

The chain is built from TRBV30 and TRBJ1-1; TRBD1 is a possible D gene (6 bases). CDR1 is GTSNPN, CDR2 SVGIG, per germline (reference sequence). CDR3 length equals 16 residues. Trimming left V 3 bases short and J 2 bases short, with 19 bases between. The CDR3: CAWRGGGTVPNTEAFF. In DNA, the CDR3 is TGTGCCTGGAGAGGGGGGGGCACTGTGCCCAACACTGAAGCTTTCTTT.

This sequence joins TRBV30 and TRBJ2-1, with 14 bases identical to TRBD2. Trimming removed 7 bases from V and 15 bases from J; junction bases left unmatched: 11. Looked up from germline, CDR1 is GTSNPN and CDR2 is SVGIG (reference sequence). This CDR3 is built from 13 residues. The CDR3 region is CASNPGLAGDLFF. The CDR3 DNA sequence: TGTGCCTCGAATCCGGGACTAGCGGGAGATCTGTTCTTC.

This clone was picked up one time. The chain is built from TRBV13 and TRBJ2-3; D perhaps matches TRBD2 (6 bases). The CDR3 contains 15 residues. Trimming pared 0 bases from V and 4 bases from J, leaving 11 bases between. Per the germline V gene, CDR1 is PRHDT and CDR2 is FYEKMQ (reference sequence). CDR3 coding DNA: TGTGCCAGCAGCTTAGGACTAGCATCCGCAGATACGCAGTATTTT. Amino acid sequence: CASSLGLASADTQYF.

The J gene is TRBJ1-2, the V gene TRBV28; 9 bases line up with TRBD1. This CDR3 is 14 amino acids long. Germline trimming cut 6 bases from V and 4 bases from J; bases unmatched to any gene: 6. Germline loops: CDR1 MDHEN, CDR2 SYDVKM. The CDR3 nucleotides read TGTGCCAGCAGACAGGGACAGGGAAGCTATGGCTACACCTTC. Protein: CASRQGQGSYGYTF.